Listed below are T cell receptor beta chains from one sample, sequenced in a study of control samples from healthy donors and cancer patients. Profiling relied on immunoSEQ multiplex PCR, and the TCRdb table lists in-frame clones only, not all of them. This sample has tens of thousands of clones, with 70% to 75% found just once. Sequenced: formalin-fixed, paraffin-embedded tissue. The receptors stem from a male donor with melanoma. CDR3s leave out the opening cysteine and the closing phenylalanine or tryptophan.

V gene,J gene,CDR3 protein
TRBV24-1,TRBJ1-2,ATSDGRYGYT
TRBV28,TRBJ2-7,ASMGLPGSSADEQY
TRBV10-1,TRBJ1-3,ASHGGSGNTIY
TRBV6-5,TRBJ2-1,ASSYSRNNEQF
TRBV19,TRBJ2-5,ASSVGLETQY
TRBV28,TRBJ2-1,ASRRDSSQF
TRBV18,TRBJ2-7,ASSPDSGFAYEQY
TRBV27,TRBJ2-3,ANILRGRGSPDTQY
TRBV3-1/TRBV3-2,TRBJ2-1,ASSQRVGDSEQF
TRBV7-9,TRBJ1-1,ASSPQLNTEAF
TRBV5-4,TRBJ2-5,ASSWKARRGLYQETQY
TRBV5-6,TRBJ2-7,ASSLAGGREQY
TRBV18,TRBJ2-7,ASSNNRDYNEQY
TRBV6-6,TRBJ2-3,ATEKGTATDTQY
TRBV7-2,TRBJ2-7,ASSLAGRRWDYEQY
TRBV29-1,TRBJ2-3,SGEWGADTQY
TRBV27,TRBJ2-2,ASSPENNPKVGELF
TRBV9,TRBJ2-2,ASSHSGTNTGELF
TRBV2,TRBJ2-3,ASLEGTTDTQY
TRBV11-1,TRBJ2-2,ASSLVSAGGELF
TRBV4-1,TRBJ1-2,ASSQGSWGGDYGYT
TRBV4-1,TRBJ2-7,ASSQGFAPGASYEQY
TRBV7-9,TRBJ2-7,ASSFFGTFQRSYEQY
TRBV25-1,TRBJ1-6,ASSTGYNSPLH
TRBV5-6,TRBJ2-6,ASSLRVSGANVLT
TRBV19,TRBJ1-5,ASSIVPL
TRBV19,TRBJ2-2,ASSIDHRTGTTGELF
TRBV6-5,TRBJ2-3,ASMFSEASATQY
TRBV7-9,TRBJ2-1,ASSLTSGAYNEQF
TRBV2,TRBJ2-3,ASWGGALTDTQY
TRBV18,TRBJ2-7,ASSLDRKSYEQY
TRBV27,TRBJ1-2,ASSLSRDRGGGYT
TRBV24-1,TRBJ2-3,ATSDADGANTQY
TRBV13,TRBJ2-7,ASSLRVGPYEQY
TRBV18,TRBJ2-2,ASSGTGELF
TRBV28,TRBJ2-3,ASGASGSRADTQY
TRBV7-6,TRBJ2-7,ASSSTGGAERYEQY
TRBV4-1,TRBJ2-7,ASSPQQLPGLAGVRAYEQY
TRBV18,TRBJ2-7,ASSPSGQGRYEQY
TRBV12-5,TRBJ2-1,ASGLGDRGGQF
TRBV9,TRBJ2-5,ASSVEAGIYKETQY
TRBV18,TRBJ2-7,ASSPLAGPFYEQY
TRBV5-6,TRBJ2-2,ASSLGESGSGELF
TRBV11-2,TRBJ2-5,ASSSPGQGMSGQETQY
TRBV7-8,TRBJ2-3,ASRRRLAGVTDTQY
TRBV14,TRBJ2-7,ASSQGFGGAGYEQY
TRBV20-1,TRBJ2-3,SASRREGGSTDTQY
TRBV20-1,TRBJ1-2,SAREKRGYT
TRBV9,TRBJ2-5,ASSVGTSGRGETQY
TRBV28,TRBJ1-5,ASSLDRAGGSNQPQH